The source of this T cell receptor beta chain is a study of PD-1 blockade in mismatch repair-deficient tumors. Findings of the study overall: Rapid post-treatment expansion, then contraction, generally preceding radiologic response, marked tumor-resident clones.

TCRdb's copy holds only in-frame clones and misses some; the assay was immunoSEQ multiplex PCR. The table records roughly 14,000 clones, about 85% of them present only once. Note on this clone: Its specificity is unknown.

This sample's time point: approximately 9-day in vitro stimulation with candidate neoantigen peptide 6. TCRs were sequenced from a few patients responding to pembrolizumab. Each of over five ELISpot-reactive candidate peptides was used for roughly 10-day stimulation. Germline V CDR1 and CDR2: SGHRS, YFSETQ. The V segment lost 4 bases and the J segment 2 bases; nucleotides outside the gene matches: 5. This CDR3 region has 14 residues. This material consisted of cells cultured in vitro, taken from a patient treated with pembrolizumab. The receptor's source is an adult with mismatch repair-deficient cancer. The rearrangement joins TRBV5-1 to TRBJ2-7; 8 nucleotides match TRBD1. The CDR3 protein is CASSEGQGPYEQYF. CDR3 DNA: TGCGCCAGCAGCGAAGGACAGGGTCCCTACGAGCAGTACTTC.